Listed below are T cell receptor beta chains from one sample, sequenced in a study of shared clonotypes between healthy human individuals. The assay was immunoSEQ multiplex PCR, and TCRdb's table has in-frame clones only and misses some. Among some 2,500,000 clones listed, roughly 90% were seen once. Material: naive CD4+ T cells from PBMCs. These receptors originate from a man aged 18-30 years in good health. Some clones in this sample may be carry-over from other donors' samples. Each CDR3 is given with its conserved first and last residue. The D gene is left open where the match is weak. Expanded clones are given a class, and other clones once, few, many or no size at all.

>NA|NA|TRBJ2-3|TRBV5-1
TGCGCCAGCACAGACAGGACCCTGGGAGATACGCAGTATTTT
CASTDRTLGDTQYF
>NA|NA|TRBJ2-7|TRBV5-1
TGCGCCAGCAGCTTGGCTGGGGGGAGAAGCTCCTACGAGCAGTACTTC
CASSLAGGRSSYEQYF
>NA|TRBD2|TRBJ2-7|TRBV18
TGTGCCAGCTCACCCGTAGCGGGAGAATACGAGCAGTACTTC
CASSPVAGEYEQYF
>NA|NA|TRBJ1-2|TRBV25-1
TGTGCCAGCAGTGAATTGTCTACCGCCGGGGGAGTGCGAGGCTACACCTTC
CASSELSTAGGVRGYTF
>NA|TRBD2|TRBJ2-1|TRBV7-9
TGTGCCAGCAGCATTAGCGGGAGGGCAGACAATGAGCAGTTCTTC
CASSISGRADNEQFF
>once|TRBD2|TRBJ2-1|TRBV4-2
TGTGCCAGCAGCCAAGTCGCACTAGCGGGAGGGATTGGTGATGAGCAGTTCTTC
CASSQVALAGGIGDEQFF
>NA|NA|TRBJ1-5|TRBV19
TGTGCCAGTAGTGGACGGGTAGGGAGTAGCAATCAGCCCCAGCATTTT
CASSGRVGSSNQPQHF
>NA|NA|TRBJ2-7|TRBV10-3
TGTGCCATCAGTGAGTGGAACAGGGAGACCTCCTACGAGCAGTACTTC
CAISEWNRETSYEQYF
>NA|TRBD1|TRBJ1-5|TRBV6-4
TGTGCCAGCGGGGACGGGACAGGGAATCAGCCCCAGCATTTT
CASGDGTGNQPQHF
>NA|NA|TRBJ1-3|TRBV6-6
TGTGCCAGCAGATCCCAGGAACGAAACACCATATATTTT
CASRSQERNTIYF
>NA|NA|TRBJ1-1|TRBV5-1
TGCGCCAGCAGCTTGGTGCAGATGAACACTGAAGCTTTCTTT
CASSLVQMNTEAFF
>once|TRBD1|TRBJ2-1|TRBV28
TGTGCCAGCAGTGCCGGGACAGGGGGCGTCTTGAATGAGCAGTTCTTC
CASSAGTGGVLNEQFF
>once|NA|TRBJ1-1|TRBV2
TGTGCCAGCAGTGAAGAGGTTCGCACTGAAGCTTTCTTT
CASSEEVRTEAFF
>NA|NA|TRBJ2-1|TRBV11-3
TGTGCCAGCAGCTTTTCTAGCTCCTACAATGAGCAGTTCTTC
CASSFSSSYNEQFF
>NA|NA|TRBJ2-1|TRBV28
TGTGCCAGCAGTCGACCTCAGGGGAGGAATGAGCAGTTCTTC
CASSRPQGRNEQFF
>few|TRBD1|TRBJ2-1|TRBV14
TGTGCCAGCAGCAGTAACACAGGGGGCTACAATGAGCAGTTCTTC
CASSSNTGGYNEQFF
>NA|TRBD2|TRBJ2-7|TRBV5-4
TGTGCCAGCAGCCAGGGACTAGCGGGAGGCGCCTACGAGCAGTACTTC
CASSQGLAGGAYEQYF
>once|NA|TRBJ1-1|TRBV25-1
TGTGCCACCGTCTCGGACGGGACGGGGACTGAAGCTTTCTTT
CATVSDGTGTEAFF
>NA|TRBD1|TRBJ1-5|TRBV7-9
TGTGCCAGCAGCTCTGACCCGGGACAGGGCAGCCAGCCCCAGCATTTT
CASSSDPGQGSQPQHF
>NA|NA|TRBJ1-3|TRBV5-4
TGTGCCAGCAGCTTGGATCTGGGGGCCTCTGGAAACACCATATATTTT
CASSLDLGASGNTIYF
>NA|NA|TRBJ2-7|TRBV20-1
TGCAGTGCTTCGCTTATCGAGCAGTACTTC
CSASLIEQYF
>NA|NA|TRBJ1-4|TRBV5-1
TGCGCCAGCGCCCTCCGGCAGCCCAATGAAAAACTGTTTTTT
CASALRQPNEKLFF
>NA|TRBD1|TRBJ2-7|TRBV11-3
TGTGCCAGCAGCTCAGGACAGGGCAGCGAGCAGTACTTC
CASSSGQGSEQYF